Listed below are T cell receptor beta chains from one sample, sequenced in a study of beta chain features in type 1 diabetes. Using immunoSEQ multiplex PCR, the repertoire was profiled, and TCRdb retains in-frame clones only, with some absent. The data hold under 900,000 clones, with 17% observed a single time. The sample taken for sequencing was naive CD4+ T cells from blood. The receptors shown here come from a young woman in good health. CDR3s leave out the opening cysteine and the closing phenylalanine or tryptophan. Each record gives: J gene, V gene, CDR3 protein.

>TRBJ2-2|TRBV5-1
ASRPGPGQNTGELF
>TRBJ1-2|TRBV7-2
ASSSYGRPGGYT
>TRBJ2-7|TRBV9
ASSLDPRDQNEQY
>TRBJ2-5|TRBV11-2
ASSFTETQY
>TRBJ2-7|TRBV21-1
ASPPRITYEQY
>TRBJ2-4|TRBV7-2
ASSLAGGRNIQY
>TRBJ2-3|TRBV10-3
AISAGAETDTQY
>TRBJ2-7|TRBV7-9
ASSLFTTDEQY
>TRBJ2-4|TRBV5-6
ASSFFQRGQY
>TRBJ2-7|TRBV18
ASSPGTYEQY
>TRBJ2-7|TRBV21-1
ASSTRSLTSAAYEQY
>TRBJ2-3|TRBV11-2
ASSQAADTQY
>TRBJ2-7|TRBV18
ASSPGLYEQY
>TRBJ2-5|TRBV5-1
ASSLVTGDPETQY
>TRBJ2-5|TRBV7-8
ASSLVGVAGGETQY
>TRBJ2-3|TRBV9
ASSGWGSGRVTDTQY
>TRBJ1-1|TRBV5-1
ASSMGNRVTEAF
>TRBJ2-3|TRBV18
ASSPSGVATDTQY
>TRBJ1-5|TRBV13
ASSSGGQPQH
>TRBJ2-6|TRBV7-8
ASSVTGETPSGANVLT
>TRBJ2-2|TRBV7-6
ASSSRYGQGGLF
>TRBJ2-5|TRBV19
ASSIGGGQETQY
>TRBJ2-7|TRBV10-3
AISGGATSYEQY
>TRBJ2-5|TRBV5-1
ASSLGQGKETQY